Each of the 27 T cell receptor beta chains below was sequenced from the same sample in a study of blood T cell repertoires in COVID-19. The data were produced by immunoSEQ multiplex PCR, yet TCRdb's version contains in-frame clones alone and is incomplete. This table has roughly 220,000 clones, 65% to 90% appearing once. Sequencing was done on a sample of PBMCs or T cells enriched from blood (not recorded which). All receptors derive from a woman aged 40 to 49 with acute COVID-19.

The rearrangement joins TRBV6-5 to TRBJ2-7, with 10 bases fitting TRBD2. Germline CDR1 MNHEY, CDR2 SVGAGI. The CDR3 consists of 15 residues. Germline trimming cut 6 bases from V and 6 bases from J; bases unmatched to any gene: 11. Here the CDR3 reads CASRLGLAEYGEQYF. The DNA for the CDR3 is TGTGCCAGCAGGCTCGGACTAGCGGAATATGGCGAGCAGTACTTC.

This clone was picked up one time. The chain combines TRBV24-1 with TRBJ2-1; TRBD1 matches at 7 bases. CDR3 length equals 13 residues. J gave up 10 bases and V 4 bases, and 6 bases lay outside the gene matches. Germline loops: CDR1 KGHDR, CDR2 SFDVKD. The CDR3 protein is CATSDHRGREQFF. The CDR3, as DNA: TGTGCCACCAGTGACCACAGGGGTCGGGAGCAGTTCTTC.

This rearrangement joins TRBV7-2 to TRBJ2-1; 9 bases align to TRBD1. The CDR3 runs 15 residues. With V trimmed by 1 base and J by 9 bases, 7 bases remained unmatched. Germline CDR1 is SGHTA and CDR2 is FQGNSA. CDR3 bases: TGTGCCAGCAGCTTAGACAGGGGGCTTATGGGTGAGCAGTTCTTC. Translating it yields CASSLDRGLMGEQFF.

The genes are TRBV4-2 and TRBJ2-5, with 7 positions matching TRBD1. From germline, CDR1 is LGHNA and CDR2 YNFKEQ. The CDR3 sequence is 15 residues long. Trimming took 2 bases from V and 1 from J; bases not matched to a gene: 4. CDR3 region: CASSQTGQSQETQYF. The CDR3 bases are TGTGCCAGCAGCCAAACGGGACAGTCCCAAGAGACCCAGTACTTC.

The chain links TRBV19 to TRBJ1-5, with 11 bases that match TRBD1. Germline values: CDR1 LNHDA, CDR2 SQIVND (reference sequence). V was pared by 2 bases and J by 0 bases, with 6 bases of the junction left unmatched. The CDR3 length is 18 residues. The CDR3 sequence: CASSIRTGGSYSNQPQHF. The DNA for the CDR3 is TGTGCCAGTAGTATACGGACAGGGGGCTCCTATAGCAATCAGCCCCAGCATTTT. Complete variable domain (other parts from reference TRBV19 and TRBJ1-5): DGGITQSPKYLFRKEGQNVTLSCEQNLNHDAMYWYRQDPGQGLRLIYYSQIVNDFQKGDIAEGYSVSREKKESFPLTVTSAQKNPTAFYLCASSIRTGGSYSNQPQHFGDGTRLSIL.

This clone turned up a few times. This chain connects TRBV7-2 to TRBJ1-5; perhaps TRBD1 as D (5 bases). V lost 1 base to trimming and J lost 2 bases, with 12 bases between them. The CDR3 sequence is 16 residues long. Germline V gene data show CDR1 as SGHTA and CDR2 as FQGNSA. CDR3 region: CASSLGGGVGNQPQHF. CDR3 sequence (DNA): TGTGCCAGCAGCTTAGGGGGCGGAGTTGGCAATCAGCCCCAGCATTTT.

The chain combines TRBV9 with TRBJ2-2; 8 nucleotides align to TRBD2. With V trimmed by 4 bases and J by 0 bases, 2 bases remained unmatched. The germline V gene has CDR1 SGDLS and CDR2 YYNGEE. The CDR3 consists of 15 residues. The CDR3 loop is CASSQTSANTGELFF. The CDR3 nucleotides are TGTGCCAGCAGCCAGACTAGCGCGAACACCGGGGAGCTGTTTTTT.

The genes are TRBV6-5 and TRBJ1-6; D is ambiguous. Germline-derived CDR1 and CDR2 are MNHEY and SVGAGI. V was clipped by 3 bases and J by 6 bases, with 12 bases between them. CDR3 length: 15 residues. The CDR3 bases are TGTGCCAGCAGTTATCGACGGGGTGGTAATTCACCCCTCCACTTT. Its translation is CASSYRRGGNSPLHF.

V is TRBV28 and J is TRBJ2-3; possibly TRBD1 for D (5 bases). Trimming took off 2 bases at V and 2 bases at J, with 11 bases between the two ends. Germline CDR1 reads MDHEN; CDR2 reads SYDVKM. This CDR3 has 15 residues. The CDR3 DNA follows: TGTGCCAGCAGTTTACGTGGGGCGATCACAGATACGCAGTATTTT. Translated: CASSLRGAITDTQYF.

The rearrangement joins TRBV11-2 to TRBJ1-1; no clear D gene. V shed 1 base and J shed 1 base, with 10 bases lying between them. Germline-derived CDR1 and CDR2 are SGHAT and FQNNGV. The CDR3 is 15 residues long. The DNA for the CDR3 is TGTGCCAGCAGCTTAGTGTTTGTAGAGAACACTGAAGCTTTCTTT. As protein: CASSLVFVENTEAFF.

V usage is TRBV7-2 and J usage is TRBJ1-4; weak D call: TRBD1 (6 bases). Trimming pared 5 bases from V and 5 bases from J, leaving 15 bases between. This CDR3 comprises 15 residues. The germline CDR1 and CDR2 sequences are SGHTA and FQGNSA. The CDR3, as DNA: TGTGCCAGCAGCCCTGGACAGAGTAAAAATGAAAAACTGTTTTTT. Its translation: CASSPGQSKNEKLFF.

CDR3 coding DNA: TGTGCCAGCAGTGAATACGCGGGTACAGATACGCAGTATTTT. Protein: CASSEYAGTDTQYF. The rearrangement links TRBV25-1 to TRBJ2-3; perhaps TRBD2 as D (5 bases). The CDR3 has 14 residues. From germline, CDR1 is MGHDK and CDR2 SYGVNS. V shed 0 bases and J shed 3 bases, with 7 bases lying between them.

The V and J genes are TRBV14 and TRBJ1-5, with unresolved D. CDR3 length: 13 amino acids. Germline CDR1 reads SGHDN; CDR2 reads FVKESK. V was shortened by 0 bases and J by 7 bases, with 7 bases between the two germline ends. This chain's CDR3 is CASSQDLFQPQHF. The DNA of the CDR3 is TGTGCCAGCAGCCAAGATTTATTCCAGCCCCAGCATTTT.

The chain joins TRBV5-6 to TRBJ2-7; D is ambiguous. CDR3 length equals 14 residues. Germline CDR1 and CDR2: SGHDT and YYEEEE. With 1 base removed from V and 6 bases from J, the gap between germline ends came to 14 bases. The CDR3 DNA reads TGTGCCAGCAGCTTGTCGGGTGGCCCCTCCGAGCAGTACTTC. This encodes CASSLSGGPSEQYF.

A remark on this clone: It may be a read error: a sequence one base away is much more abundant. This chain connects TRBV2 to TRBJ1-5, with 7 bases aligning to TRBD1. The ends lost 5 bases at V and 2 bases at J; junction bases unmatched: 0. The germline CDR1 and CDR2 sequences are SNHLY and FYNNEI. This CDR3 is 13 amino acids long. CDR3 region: CASSTGGNQPQHF. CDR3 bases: TGTGCCAGCAGTACAGGGGGCAATCAGCCCCAGCATTTT. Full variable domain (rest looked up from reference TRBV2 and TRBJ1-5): EPEVTQTPSHQVTQMGQEVILRCVPISNHLYFYWYRQILGQKVEFLVSFYNNEISEKSEIFDDQFSVERPDGSNFTLKIRSTKLEDSAMYFCASSTGGNQPQHFGDGTRLSIL.

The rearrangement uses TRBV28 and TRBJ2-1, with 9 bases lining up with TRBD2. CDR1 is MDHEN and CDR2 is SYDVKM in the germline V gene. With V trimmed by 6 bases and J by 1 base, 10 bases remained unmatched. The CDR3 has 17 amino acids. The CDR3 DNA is TGTGCCAGCAGGCCCCACTTAGCGGGAGTTTCCTACAATGAGCAGTTCTTC. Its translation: CASRPHLAGVSYNEQFF.

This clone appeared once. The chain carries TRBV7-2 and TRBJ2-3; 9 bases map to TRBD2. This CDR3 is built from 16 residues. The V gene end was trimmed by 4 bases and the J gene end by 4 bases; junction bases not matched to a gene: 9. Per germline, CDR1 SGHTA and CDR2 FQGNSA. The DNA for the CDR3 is TGTGCCAGCAGCTCGCCACAGCGGGGGGTTTCAGATACGCAGTATTTT. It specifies CASSSPQRGVSDTQYF.

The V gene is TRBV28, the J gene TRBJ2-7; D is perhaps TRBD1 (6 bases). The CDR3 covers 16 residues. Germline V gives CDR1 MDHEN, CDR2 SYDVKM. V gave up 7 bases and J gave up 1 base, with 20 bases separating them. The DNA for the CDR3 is TGTGCCAGCACCGGCCCCCGGGACCAGGGGTCCTACGAGCAGTACTTC. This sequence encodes CASTGPRDQGSYEQYF.

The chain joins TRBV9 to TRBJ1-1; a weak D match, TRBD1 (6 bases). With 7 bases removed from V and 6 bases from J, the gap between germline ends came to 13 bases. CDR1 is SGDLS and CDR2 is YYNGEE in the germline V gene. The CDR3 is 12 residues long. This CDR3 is CASGRTVSEAFF. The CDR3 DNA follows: TGTGCCAGCGGACGGACAGTCTCTGAAGCTTTCTTT. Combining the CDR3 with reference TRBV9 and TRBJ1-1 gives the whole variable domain DSGVTQTPKHLITATGQRVTLRCSPRSGDLSVYWYQQSLDQGLQFLIQYYNGEERAKGNILERFSAQQFPDLHSELNLSSLELGDSALYFCASGRTVSEAFFGQGTRLTVV.

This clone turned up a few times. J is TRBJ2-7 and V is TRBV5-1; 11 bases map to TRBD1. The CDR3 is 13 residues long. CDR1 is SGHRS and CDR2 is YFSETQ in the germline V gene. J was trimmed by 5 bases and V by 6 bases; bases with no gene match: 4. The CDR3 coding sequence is TGCGCCAGCATAGGGACAGGGGGTCACGAGCAGTACTTC. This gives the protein CASIGTGGHEQYF.

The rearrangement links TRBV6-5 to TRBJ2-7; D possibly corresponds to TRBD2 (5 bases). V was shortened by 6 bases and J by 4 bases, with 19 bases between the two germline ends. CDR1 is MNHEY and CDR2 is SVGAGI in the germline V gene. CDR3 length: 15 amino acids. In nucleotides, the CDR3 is TGTGCCAGCAGACTTAGCGAGAGACCCGATTACGAGCAGTACTTC. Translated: CASRLSERPDYEQYF.

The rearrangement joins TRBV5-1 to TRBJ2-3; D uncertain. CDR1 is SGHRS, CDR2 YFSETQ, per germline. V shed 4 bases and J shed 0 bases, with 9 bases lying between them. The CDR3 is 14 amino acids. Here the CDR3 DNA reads TGCGCCAGCAGCCTACCCGGGAGCACAGATACGCAGTATTTT. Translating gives CASSLPGSTDTQYF.

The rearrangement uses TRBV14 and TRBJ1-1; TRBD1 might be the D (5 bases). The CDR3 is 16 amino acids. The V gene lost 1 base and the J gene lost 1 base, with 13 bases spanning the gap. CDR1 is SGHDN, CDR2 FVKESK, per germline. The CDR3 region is CASSQVTGSPNTEAFF. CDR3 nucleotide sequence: TGTGCCAGCAGCCAAGTAACAGGATCCCCGAACACTGAAGCTTTCTTT.

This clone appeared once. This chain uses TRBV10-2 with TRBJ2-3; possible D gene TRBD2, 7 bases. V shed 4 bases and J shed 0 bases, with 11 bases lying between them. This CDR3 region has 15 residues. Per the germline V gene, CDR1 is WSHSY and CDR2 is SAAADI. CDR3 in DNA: TGCGCCAGCAGTGTAAGCGGGACAAGCACAGATACGCAGTATTTT. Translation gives CASSVSGTSTDTQYF.

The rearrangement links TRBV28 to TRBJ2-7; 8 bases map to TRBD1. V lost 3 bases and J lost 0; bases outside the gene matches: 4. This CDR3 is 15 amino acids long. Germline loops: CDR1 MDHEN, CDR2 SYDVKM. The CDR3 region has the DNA TGTGCCAGCAGTTTCAGGGGGCAGCTCTCCTACGAGCAGTACTTC. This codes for CASSFRGQLSYEQYF.

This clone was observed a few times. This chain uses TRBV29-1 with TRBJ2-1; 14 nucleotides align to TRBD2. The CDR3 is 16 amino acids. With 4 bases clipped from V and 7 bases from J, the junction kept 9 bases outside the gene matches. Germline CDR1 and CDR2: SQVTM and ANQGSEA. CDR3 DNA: TGCAGCGTTGTGACTAGCGGGAGGGCCTTAAGAAATGAGCAGTTCTTC. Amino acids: CSVVTSGRALRNEQFF.

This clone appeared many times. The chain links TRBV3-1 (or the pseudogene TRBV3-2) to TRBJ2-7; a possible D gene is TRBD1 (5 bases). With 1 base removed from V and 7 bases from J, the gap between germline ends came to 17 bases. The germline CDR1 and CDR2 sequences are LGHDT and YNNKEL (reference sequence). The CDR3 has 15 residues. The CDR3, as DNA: TGTGCCAGCAGCCAAGCGTTTGGGGCAGGCGGTGAGCAGTACTTC. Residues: CASSQAFGAGGEQYF.